This TCR beta chain was sequenced for a study of blood T cell repertoires in COVID-19. Background on the study: COVID-19 samples, acute and convalescent, were from the United States, Italy and Spain. The cDNA or gDNA used as material had been derived from T cells, B-cell-depleted T cells, or PBMCs.

The authors' processing: For nucleated cells, counts were estimated from reference gene primer amplification. Sequencing was performed with immunoSEQ multiplex PCR; in TCRdb, only in-frame clones are kept and a portion is missing. The DNA was the basis for D and trimming; V, J and clone size are from that table. The sample has approximately 200,000 clones; more than 85% are singletons. CDR1 and CDR2 (germline): SGHTA, FQGNSA. The CDR3 covers 17 residues. Trimming stripped 2 bases from V and 0 bases from J, with 14 bases between. The receptor was derived from a man aged 70-80 years with active or convalescent COVID-19. V is TRBV7-2 and J is TRBJ1-3, with a tentative D call TRBD1 (6 bases). The source material was peripheral blood. The CDR3 protein is CASSLSQPRGSGNTIYF. The CDR3 bases are TGTGCCAGCAGCTTATCACAGCCCAGGGGCTCTGGAAACACCATATATTTT.